This TCR beta chain was sequenced for a study of blood T cell repertoires in COVID-19. Study at large: Donors in the United States, Italy and Spain gave samples during acute or convalescent COVID-19. T cells, B-cell-depleted T cells, or PBMCs supplied cDNA or gDNA.

V shed 8 bases, J shed 0 bases, and the junction held 13 bases outside the gene matches. CDR3 length: 16 amino acids. Germline V CDR1 and CDR2: SNHLY, FYNNEI. In the original analysis: Cell counts per sample came from amplifying reference gene primers. The protocol was immunoSEQ multiplex PCR, while the TCRdb copy is restricted to in-frame clones and leaves out a portion. That table furnishes V, J and clone size, whereas the DNA furnished D and trimming. The data hold about 81,000 clones, with about nine tenths observed a single time. The receptor's source is a woman between 50 and 59 years old in a cohort sampled during active COVID-19. This sequence joins TRBV2 and TRBJ2-7, with TRBD2 matching 7 bases. Material: peripheral blood. The CDR3 here is CASGAPLGRASYEQYF. The CDR3 nucleotides read TGTGCCAGCGGCGCTCCCTTGGGGAGGGCCTCCTACGAGCAGTACTTC. Complete variable domain (other parts from reference TRBV2 and TRBJ2-7): EPEVTQTPSHQVTQMGQEVILRCVPISNHLYFYWYRQILGQKVEFLVSFYNNEISEKSEIFDDQFSVERPDGSNFTLKIRSTKLEDSAMYFCASGAPLGRASYEQYFGPGTRLTVT.